Here is one TCR beta chain with its context. In this sample, this clonotype turned up many times. It has no known antigen specificity. No much larger clonotype is one base removed from it; base qualities were not supplied. This sample is part of a study of CD8+CD57+ T cells in acquired aplastic anemia (dated by TCRdb to the late 2010s). Some background on the complete study: A mean of 3.2 ug of DNA, ranging from roughly 0.19 to 27.4 ug, was extracted from sorted CD4+ and CD8+ cells. An average of roughly 10 million reads for CD4+ cells and 11 million to 12 million reads for CD8+ cells was obtained from healthy donor samples. General study outcomes and caveats: Around 30 CD8+ CDR3 sequences were shared between patients and controls but appeared highly expressed in patients and within their immunodominant clones. CD8+ Simpson's diversity did not differ significantly between patients and healthy controls (P=0.060).

TCR repertoires of sorted CD4+ and CD8+ blood T cells from severe aplastic anemia patients and healthy subjects were deep-sequenced in the study. Ficoll-Paque density gradient centrifugation was used to isolate peripheral blood mononuclear cells. Before DNA extraction, CD4+ and CD8+ T cells were sorted with FACS or magnetic beads. Profiling of TCR beta VDJ combinations and CDR3 sequences used genomic DNA as the template. TCR repertoire sequencing was run on an Illumina HiSeq 2000. Turning to the authors' computational methods: Repertoires were assessed using TRBV/TRBJ rearrangement plots, CDR3 size and DJ length profiles, and Simpson's diversity index. The most abundant DNA sequence in the deep sequencing data was defined as the immunodominant clone. CDR3 amino acid sequences were screened for sharing across subjects and compared with published repertoires and the VDJdb database. The public reads were quality trimmed at Q25 with fastp and then assembled into clones with MiXCR by TCRdb, keeping productive beta chains. Every CDR3 protein is listed once, alongside the most common genes and DNA of its rows. TCRdb, not the original authors, processed these V and J calls. The sample has about 180,000 distinct CDR3 sequences on record, approximately 46% of them singletons. The ten most abundant clones make up about 2.9% of the sample.

CDR1 is given as DFQATT and CDR2 as SNEGSKA, both from the germline V gene (reference sequence). V is trimmed back by 4 bases and J by 2 bases, and the junction contains 6 bases that no gene match accounts for. The CDR3 runs 15 amino acids, cysteine and phenylalanine included. Only CDR3 DNA is held: 45 bases, read in frame from base 1. The rearranged chain carries TRBV20-1 and TRBJ2-7, and 12 bases in between align with TRBD2. This receptor was identified in a human donor in good health. Sequencing was done on a sample of sorted CD4+, CD8+, or CD8+CD57+ T cells (not recorded which) from PBMCs. The nucleotide sequence reads as follows: TGCAGTGCTAAGGGACTAGCGGGCCGCACCTACGAGCAGTACTTC. Its protein product is CSAKGLAGRTYEQYF.